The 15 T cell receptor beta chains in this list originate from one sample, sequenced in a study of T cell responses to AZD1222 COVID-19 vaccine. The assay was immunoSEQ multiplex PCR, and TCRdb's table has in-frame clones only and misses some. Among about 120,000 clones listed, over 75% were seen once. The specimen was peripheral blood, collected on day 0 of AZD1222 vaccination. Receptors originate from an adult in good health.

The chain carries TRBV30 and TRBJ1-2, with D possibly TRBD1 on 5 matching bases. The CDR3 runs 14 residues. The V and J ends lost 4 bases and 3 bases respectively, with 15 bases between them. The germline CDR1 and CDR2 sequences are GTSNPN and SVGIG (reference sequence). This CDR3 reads CAWTGQGLYYGYTF. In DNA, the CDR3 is TGTGCCTGGACGGGGCAGGGACTTTACTATGGCTACACCTTC.

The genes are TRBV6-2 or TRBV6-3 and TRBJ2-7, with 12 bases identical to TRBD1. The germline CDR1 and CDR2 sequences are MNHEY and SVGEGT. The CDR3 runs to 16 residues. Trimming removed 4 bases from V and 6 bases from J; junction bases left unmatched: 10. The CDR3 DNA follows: TGTGCCAGCAGTTCAGGGACAGGGGGCCGGCTTGGCGAGCAGTACTTC. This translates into CASSSGTGGRLGEQYF.

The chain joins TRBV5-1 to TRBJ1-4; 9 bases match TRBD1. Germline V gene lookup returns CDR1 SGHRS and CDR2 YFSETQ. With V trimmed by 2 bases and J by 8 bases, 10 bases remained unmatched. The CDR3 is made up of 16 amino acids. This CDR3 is CASSLRTGVVQEKLFF. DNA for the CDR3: TGCGCCAGCAGCTTAAGGACAGGGGTAGTACAGGAAAAACTGTTTTTT. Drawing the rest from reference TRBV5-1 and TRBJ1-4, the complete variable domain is KAGVTQTPRYLIKTRGQQVTLSCSPISGHRSVSWYQQTPGQGLQFLFEYFSETQRNKGNFPGRFSGRQFSNSRSEMNVSTLELGDSALYLCASSLRTGVVQEKLFFGSGTQLSVL.

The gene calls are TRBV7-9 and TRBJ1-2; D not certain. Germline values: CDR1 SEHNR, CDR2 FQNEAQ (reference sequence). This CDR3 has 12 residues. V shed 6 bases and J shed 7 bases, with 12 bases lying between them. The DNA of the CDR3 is TGTGCCAGCAGTGCTTCGCCCTGTGGCTACACCTTC. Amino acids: CASSASPCGYTF.

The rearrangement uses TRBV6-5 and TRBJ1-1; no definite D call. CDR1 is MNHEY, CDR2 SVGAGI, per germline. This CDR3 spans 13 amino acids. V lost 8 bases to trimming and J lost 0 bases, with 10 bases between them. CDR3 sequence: CASELTMNTEAFF. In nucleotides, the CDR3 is TGTGCCAGCGAATTGACGATGAACACTGAAGCTTTCTTT.

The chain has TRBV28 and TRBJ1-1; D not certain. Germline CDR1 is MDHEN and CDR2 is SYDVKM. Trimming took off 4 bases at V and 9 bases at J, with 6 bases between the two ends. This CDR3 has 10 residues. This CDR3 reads CASSSSQAFF. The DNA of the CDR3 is TGTGCCAGCAGTTCGTCCCAAGCTTTCTTT.

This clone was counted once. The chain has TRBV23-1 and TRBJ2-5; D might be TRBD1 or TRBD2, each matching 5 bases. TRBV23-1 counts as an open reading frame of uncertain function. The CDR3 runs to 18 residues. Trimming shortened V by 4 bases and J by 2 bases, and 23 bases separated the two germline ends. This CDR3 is CASSRWGRHEAGQETQYF. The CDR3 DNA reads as TGCGCCAGCAGTCGTTGGGGCCGTCACGAGGCGGGTCAAGAGACCCAGTACTTC.

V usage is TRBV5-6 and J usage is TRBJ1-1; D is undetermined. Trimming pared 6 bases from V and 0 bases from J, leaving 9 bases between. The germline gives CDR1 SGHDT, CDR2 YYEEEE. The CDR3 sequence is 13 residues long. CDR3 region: CASKLLVNTEAFF. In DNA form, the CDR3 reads TGTGCCAGCAAATTGCTGGTGAACACTGAAGCTTTCTTT.

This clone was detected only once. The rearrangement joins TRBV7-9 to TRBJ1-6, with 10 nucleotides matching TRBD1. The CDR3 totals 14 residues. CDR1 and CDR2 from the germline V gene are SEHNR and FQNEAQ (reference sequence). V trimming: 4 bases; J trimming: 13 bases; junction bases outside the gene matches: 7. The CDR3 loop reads CASSSWTGGEPLHF. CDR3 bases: TGTGCCAGCAGCTCCTGGACAGGGGGAGAGCCCCTCCACTTT.

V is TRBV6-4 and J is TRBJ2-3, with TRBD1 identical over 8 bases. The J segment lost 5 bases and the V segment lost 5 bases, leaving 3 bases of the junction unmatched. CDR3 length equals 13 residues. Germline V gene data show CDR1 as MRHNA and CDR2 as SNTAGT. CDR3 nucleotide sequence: TGTGCCAGCAGTCACGACAGGGGAGATACGCAGTATTTT. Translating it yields CASSHDRGDTQYF.

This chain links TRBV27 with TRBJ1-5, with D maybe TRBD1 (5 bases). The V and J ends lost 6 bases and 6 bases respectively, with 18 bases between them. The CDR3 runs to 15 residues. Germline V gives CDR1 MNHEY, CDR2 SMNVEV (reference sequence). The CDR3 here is CASRSEEGAGQPQHF. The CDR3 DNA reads TGTGCCAGCAGGTCGGAGGAAGGGGCGGGTCAGCCCCAGCATTTT.

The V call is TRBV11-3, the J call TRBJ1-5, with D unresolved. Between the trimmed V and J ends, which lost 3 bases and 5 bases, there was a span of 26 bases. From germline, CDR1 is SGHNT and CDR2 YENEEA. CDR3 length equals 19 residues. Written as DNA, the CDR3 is TGTGCCAGCAGCTTGACCCTTGGTAGGCCCGGCGCGACGGATCAGCCCCAGCATTTT. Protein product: CASSLTLGRPGATDQPQHF.

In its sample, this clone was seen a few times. The DNA of the CDR3 is TGTGCCAGCAGCCAAGGACAGGGGGCTGGAAACACCATATATTTT. It translates to CASSQGQGAGNTIYF. The V gene is TRBV3-1 (or the pseudogene TRBV3-2), the J gene TRBJ1-3; 9 bases are a match to TRBD1. The germline CDR1 and CDR2 sequences are LGHDT and YNNKEL (reference sequence). J lost 2 bases, V lost 1 base, and 0 bases had no gene match. The CDR3 has 15 residues.

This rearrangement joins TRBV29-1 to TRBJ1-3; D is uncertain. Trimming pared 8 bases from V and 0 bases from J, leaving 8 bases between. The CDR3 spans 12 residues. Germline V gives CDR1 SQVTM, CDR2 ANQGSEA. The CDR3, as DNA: TGCAGCACCATGAGCTCTGGAAACACCATATATTTT. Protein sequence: CSTMSSGNTIYF.

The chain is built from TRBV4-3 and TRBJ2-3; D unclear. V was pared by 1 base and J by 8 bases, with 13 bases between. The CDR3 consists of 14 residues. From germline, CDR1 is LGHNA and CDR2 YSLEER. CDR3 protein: CASSQAKELGTQYF. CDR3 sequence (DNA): TGCGCCAGCAGCCAAGCCAAGGAGCTTGGTACGCAGTATTTT.